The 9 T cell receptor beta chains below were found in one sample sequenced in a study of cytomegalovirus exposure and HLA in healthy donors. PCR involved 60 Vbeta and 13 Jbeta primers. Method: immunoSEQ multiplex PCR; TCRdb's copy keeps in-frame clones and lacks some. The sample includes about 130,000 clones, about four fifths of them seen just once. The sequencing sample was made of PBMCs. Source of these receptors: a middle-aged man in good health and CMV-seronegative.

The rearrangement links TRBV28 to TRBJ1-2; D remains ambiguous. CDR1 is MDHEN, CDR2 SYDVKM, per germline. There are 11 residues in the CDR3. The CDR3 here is CGAGRGYGYTF. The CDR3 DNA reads TGTGGGGCTGGCCGTGGCTATGGCTACACCTTC.

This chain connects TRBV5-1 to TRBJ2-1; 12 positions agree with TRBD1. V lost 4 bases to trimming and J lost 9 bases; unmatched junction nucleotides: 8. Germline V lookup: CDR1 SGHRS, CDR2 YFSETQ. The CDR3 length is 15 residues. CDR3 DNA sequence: TGCGCCAGCAGCCACGGGACAGGGGGCTTAATTGAGCAGTTCTTC. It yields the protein CASSHGTGGLIEQFF. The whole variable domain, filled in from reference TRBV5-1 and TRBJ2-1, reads KAGVTQTPRYLIKTRGQQVTLSCSPISGHRSVSWYQQTPGQGLQFLFEYFSETQRNKGNFPGRFSGRQFSNSRSEMNVSTLELGDSALYLCASSHGTGGLIEQFFGPGTRLTVL.

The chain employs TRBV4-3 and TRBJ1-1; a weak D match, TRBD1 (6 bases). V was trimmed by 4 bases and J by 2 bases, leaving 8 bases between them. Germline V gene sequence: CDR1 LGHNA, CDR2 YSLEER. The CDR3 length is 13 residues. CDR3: CASSPDSNTEAFF. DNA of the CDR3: TGCGCCAGCAGCCCGGACAGTAACACTGAAGCTTTCTTT.

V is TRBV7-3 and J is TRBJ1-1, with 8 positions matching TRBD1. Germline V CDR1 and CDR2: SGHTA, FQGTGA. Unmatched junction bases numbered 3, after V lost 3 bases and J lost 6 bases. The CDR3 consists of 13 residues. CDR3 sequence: CASSFGQGSEAFF. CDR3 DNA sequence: TGTGCCAGCAGCTTCGGACAGGGCTCTGAAGCTTTCTTT.

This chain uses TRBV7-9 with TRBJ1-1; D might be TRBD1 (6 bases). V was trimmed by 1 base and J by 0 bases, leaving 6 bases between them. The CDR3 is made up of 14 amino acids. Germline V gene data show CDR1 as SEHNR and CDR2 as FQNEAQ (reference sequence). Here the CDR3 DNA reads TGTGCCAGCAGCTTAGGGACAGTGAACACTGAAGCTTTCTTT. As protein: CASSLGTVNTEAFF. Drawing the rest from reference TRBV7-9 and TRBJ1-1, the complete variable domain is DTGVSQNPRHKITKRGQNVTFRCDPISEHNRLYWYRQTLGQGPEFLTYFQNEAQLEKSRLLSDRFSAERPKGSFSTLEIQRTEQGDSAMYLCASSLGTVNTEAFFGQGTRLTVV.

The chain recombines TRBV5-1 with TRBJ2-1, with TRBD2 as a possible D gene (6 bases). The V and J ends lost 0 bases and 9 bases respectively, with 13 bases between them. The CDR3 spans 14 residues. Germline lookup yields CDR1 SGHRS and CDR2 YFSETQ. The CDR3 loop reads CASSLGDSRSEQFF. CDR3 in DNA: TGCGCCAGCAGCTTGGGGGACTCCAGGAGTGAGCAGTTCTTC.

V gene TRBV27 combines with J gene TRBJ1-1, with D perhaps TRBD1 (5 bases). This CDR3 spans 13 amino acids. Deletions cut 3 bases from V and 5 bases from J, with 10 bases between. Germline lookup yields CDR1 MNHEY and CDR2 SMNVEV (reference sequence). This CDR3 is CASSFAGGTEAFF. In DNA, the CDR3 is TGTGCCAGCAGTTTTGCGGGGGGGACTGAAGCTTTCTTT.

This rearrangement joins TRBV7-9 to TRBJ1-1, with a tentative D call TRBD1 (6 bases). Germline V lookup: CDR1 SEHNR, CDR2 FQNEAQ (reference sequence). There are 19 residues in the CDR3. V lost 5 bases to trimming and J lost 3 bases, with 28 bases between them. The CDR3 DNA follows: TGTGCCAGCAGCCCCATCCCCGCAGGGGCTAACCTCCCAGACACTGAAGCTTTCTTT. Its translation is CASSPIPAGANLPDTEAFF.

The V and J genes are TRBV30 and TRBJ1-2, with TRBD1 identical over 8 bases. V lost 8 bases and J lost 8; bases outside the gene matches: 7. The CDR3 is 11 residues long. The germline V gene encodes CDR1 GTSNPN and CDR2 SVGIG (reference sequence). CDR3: CAVGTGRGYTF. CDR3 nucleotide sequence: TGTGCCGTTGGGACAGGCCGCGGCTACACCTTC.